A selection of T cell receptor beta chains follows, all from one sample in a study of cytomegalovirus exposure and HLA in healthy donors. Repertoires were generated with immunoSEQ multiplex PCR, while TCRdb's copy carries only in-frame clones and drops some. Seen here are about 150,000 clones, around 85% observed once, and the top ten hold 1%. The sample consisted of PBMCs. These receptors were taken from a boy aged 2 to 10 in good health and CMV-seronegative. The CDR3 runs from the conserved cysteine through the conserved F or W. D genes are given only for firm matches. The size entry is marked missing in some rows and otherwise reads once, few, many or a size class.

TRBV18	TRBD2	.	TRBJ2-1	TGTGCCAGCTCACTGACCAGCGGGAGGGCCGCCAATGAGCAGTTCTTC	CASSLTSGRAANEQFF
TRBV30	TRBD1	once	TRBJ2-3	TGTGCCTGGAGCCAACAGGGGGCGAAGACAGATACGCAGTATTTT	CAWSQQGAKTDTQYF
TRBV6-4	.	.	TRBJ1-3	TGTGCCAGCAGTGATTTACCCTCGGGTGGAAACACCATATATTTT	CASSDLPSGGNTIYF
TRBV27	.	.	TRBJ2-3	TGTGCCAGCAGTTTGCGGGGCGGAAGCCCAGATGCGCAGTATTTT	CASSLRGGSPDAQYF
TRBV7-9	.	.	TRBJ1-5	TGTTCCAGCAGCTTAGGAAGGGCAGGGGAACAGCCCCAGCATTTT	CSSSLGRAGEQPQHF
TRBV9	.	.	TRBJ2-1	TGTGCCAGCAGCGTAGACACAGTACCGTCGGATGAGCAGTTCTTC	CASSVDTVPSDEQFF
TRBV5-1	.	.	TRBJ1-6	TGCGCCAGCAGCTTGGCCATGGCCCTCGGGGGTTCACCCCTCCACTTT	CASSLAMALGGSPLHF
TRBV14	.	.	TRBJ1-5	TGTGCCAGCAGCCAAGATCACTGGAGTACCCAGCATTTT	CASSQDHWSTQHF
TRBV7-8	.	.	TRBJ1-2	TGTGCCAGCAGCTTAGCCGGGGGGGGGAGTAAGAGCTATGGCTACACCTTC	CASSLAGGGSKSYGYTF
TRBV20-1	.	.	TRBJ2-7	TGCAGTGCGGACCGGGACAAGCAGTACTTC	CSADRDKQYF
TRBV18	.	.	TRBJ2-3	TGTGCCAGCTCACCAAATCGAGCGGGCACAGATACGCAGTATTTT	CASSPNRAGTDTQYF
TRBV5-6	.	.	TRBJ2-1	TGTGCCAGCAGCTTGGAGCTTTCCGATGAGCAGTTCTTC	CASSLELSDEQFF
TRBV5-1	TRBD1	few	TRBJ2-3	TGCGCCAGCAGGGGGACAGGGGGCTGGGATACGCAGTATTTT	CASRGTGGWDTQYF
TRBV7-2	TRBD2	.	TRBJ2-3	TGTGCCAGCAGCTCCTCGACTAGCGGGATTATCACAGATACGCAGTATTTT	CASSSSTSGIITDTQYF
TRBV18	TRBD1	.	TRBJ1-2	TGTGCCAGCTCACCGTCCGGGACAGGGCATCCATATGGCTACACCTTC	CASSPSGTGHPYGYTF
TRBV10-3	.	once	TRBJ2-2	TGTGCCATCCTCGTGGGGGGAATCACCGGGGAGCTGTTTTTT	CAILVGGITGELFF
TRBV10-2	TRBD1	.	TRBJ2-2	TGCGCCAGCAGTTTCGGAAAAACAGGGGGCTCCGGGGAGCTGTTTTTT	CASSFGKTGGSGELFF
TRBV5-4	.	.	TRBJ1-1	TGTGCCAGCAGCTTGGGGGGCGCAGTGAACACTGAAGCTTTCTTT	CASSLGGAVNTEAFF
TRBV7-2	.	.	TRBJ1-1	TGTGCCAGCAGCTTATCAAGCCTGAGAAGGGGGAACACTGAAGCTTTCTTT	CASSLSSLRRGNTEAFF
TRBV27	.	.	TRBJ2-1	TGTGCCAGCAGCCCGGACTCTCTACCTTACAATGAGCAGTTCTTC	CASSPDSLPYNEQFF
TRBV6-1	TRBD2	.	TRBJ2-1	TGTGCCAGCAGTAACGGGGGGGCGGGTAATGAGCAGTTCTTC	CASSNGGAGNEQFF
TRBV28	.	.	TRBJ2-1	TGTGCCAGCAGGCCCACCGACGGGAGCTCCTACAATGAGCAGTTCTTC	CASRPTDGSSYNEQFF
TRBV7-9	TRBD1	once	TRBJ1-5	TGTGCCAGCAGCTCACAGGGGAAGAGCAATCAGCCCCAGCATTTT	CASSSQGKSNQPQHF
TRBV5-1	.	.	TRBJ2-5	TGCGCCAGCAGCTTGGTGGGTAGCAGTCAAGAGACCCAGTACTTC	CASSLVGSSQETQYF
TRBV25-1	TRBD2	.	TRBJ2-1	TGTGCCAGCGCCCTGACTAGCGGGACCTACAATGAGCAGTTCTTC	CASALTSGTYNEQFF
TRBV18	.	.	TRBJ2-7	TGTGCCAGCTCACCACGTCGGGACTCCTACGAGCAGTACTTC	CASSPRRDSYEQYF
TRBV4-1	.	.	TRBJ1-1	TGCGCCAGCAGCCAAGTGGGCAGGCCCTCCTCGCTCACTGAAGCTTTCTTT	CASSQVGRPSSLTEAFF